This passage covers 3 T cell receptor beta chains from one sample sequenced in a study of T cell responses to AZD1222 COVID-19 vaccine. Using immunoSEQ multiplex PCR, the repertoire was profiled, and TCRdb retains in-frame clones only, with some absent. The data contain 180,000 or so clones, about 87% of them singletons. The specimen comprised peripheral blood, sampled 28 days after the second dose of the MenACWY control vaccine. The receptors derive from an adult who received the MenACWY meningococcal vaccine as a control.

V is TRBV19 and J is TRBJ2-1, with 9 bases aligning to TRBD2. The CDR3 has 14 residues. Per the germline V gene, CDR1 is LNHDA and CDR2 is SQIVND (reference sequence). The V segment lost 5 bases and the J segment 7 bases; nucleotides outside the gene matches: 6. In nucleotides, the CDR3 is TGTGCCAGTAGTCCTGGGACTAGCTGGAATGAGCAGTTCTTC. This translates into CASSPGTSWNEQFF. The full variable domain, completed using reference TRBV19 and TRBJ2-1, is DGGITQSPKYLFRKEGQNVTLSCEQNLNHDAMYWYRQDPGQGLRLIYYSQIVNDFQKGDIAEGYSVSREKKESFPLTVTSAQKNPTAFYLCASSPGTSWNEQFFGPGTRLTVL.

The DNA of the CDR3 is TGTGCCAGCAGTTTTCCTGACAGGCAGAGCTATAGCAATCAGCCCCAGCATTTT. It translates to CASSFPDRQSYSNQPQHF. V gene TRBV28 combines with J gene TRBJ1-5, with D tentatively TRBD1 (6 bases). The ends were cut back, 3 bases at V and 0 bases at J, with 18 bases in the middle. Germline V CDR1 and CDR2: MDHEN, SYDVKM. The CDR3 is made up of 18 amino acids. The variable domain in full, with the rest retrieved from reference TRBV28 and TRBJ1-5, is DVKVTQSSRYLVKRTGEKVFLECVQDMDHENMFWYRQDPGLGLRLIYFSYDVKMKEKGDIPEGYSVSREKKERFSLILESASTNQTSMYLCASSFPDRQSYSNQPQHFGDGTRLSIL.

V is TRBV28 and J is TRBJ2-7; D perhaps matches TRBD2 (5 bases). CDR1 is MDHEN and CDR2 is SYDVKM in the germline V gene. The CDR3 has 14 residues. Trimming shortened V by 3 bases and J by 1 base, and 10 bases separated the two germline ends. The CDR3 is CASSLRTPSYEQYF. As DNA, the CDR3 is TGTGCCAGCAGTTTGCGGACTCCGTCCTACGAGCAGTACTTC.